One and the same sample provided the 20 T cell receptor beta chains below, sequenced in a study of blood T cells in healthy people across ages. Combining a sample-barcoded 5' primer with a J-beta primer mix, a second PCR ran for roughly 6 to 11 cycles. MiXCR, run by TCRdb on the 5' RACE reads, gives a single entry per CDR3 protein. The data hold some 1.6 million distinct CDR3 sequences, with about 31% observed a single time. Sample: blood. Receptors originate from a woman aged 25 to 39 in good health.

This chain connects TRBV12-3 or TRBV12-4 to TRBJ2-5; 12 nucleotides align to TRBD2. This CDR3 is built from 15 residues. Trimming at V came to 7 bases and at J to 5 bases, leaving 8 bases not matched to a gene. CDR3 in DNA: TGTGCCAGCAACCTCCGGACTAGCGGGGATGAGACCCAGTACTTC. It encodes CASNLRTSGDETQYF.

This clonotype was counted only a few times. In DNA form, the CDR3 reads TGTGCCAGCAGCCCAGGAGGGCCAGTTAACGAGCAGTACTTC. Translating gives CASSPGGPVNEQYF. The rearrangement joins TRBV4-2 to TRBJ2-7; perhaps TRBD2 as D (6 bases). The ends were cut back, 4 bases at V and 5 bases at J, with 15 bases in the middle. From germline, CDR1 is LGHNA and CDR2 YNFKEQ. CDR3 size: 14 residues.

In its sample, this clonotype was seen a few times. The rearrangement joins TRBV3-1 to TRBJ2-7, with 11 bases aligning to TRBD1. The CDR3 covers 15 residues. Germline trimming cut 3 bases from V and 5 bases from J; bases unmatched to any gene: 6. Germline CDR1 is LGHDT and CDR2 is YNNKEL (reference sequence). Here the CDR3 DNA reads TGTGCCAGCAGCCAGGGAAAGGGACAGGGGGACGAGCAGTACTTC. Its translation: CASSQGKGQGDEQYF.

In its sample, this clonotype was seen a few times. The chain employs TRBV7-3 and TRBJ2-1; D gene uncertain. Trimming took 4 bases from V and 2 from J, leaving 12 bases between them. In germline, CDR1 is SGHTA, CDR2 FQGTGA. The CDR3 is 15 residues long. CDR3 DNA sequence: TGTGCCAGCAGCTCCCGGACGGTACCCTACAATGAGCAGTTCTTC. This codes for CASSSRTVPYNEQFF. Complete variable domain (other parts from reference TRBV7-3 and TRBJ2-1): GAGVSQTPSNKVTEKGKYVELRCDPISGHTALYWYRQSLGQGPEFLIYFQGTGAADDSGLPNDRFFAVRPEGSVSTLKIQRTERGDSAVYLCASSSRTVPYNEQFFGPGTRLTVL.

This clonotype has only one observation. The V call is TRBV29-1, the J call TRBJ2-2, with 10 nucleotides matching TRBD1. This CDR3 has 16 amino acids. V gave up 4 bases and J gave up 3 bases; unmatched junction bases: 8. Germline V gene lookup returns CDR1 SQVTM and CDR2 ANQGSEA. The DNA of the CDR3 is TGCAGCGTTGGGATTTCGGGACAGGGGTACACCGGGGAGCTGTTTTTT. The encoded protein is CSVGISGQGYTGELFF.

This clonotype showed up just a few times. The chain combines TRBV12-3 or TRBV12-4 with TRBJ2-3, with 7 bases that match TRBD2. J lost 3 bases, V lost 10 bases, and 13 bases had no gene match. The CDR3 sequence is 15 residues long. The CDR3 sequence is CATEGGSSGTDTQYF. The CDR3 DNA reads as TGTGCCACCGAAGGAGGGTCTAGCGGAACAGATACGCAGTATTTT.

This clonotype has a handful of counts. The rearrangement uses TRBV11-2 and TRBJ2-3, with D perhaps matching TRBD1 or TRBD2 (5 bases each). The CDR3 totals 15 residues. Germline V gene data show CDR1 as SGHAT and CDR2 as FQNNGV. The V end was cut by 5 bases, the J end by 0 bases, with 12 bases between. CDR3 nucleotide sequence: TGTGCCAGCAGCACCATTGGGGGTAGCACAGATACGCAGTATTTT. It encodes CASSTIGGSTDTQYF.

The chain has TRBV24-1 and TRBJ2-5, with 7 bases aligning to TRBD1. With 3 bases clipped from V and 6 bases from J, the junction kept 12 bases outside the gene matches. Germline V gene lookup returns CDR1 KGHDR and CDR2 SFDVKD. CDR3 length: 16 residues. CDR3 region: CATSDGGRGTTKTQYF. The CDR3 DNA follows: TGTGCCACCAGTGATGGCGGCAGGGGGACGACAAAGACCCAGTACTTC.

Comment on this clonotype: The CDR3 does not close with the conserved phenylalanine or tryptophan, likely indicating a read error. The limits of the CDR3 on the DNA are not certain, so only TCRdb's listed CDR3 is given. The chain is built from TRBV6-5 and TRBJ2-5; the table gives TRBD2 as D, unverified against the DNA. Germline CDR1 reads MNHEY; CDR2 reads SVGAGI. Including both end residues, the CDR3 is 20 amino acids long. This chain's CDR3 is CASSYQRSGASGRAETQYFG.

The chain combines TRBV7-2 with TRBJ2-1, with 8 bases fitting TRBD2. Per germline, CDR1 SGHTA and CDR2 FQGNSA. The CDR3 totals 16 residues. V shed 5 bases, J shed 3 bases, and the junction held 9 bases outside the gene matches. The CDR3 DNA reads TGTGCCAGCAGCCTCTATGCCGCGGGGGGCTACAATGAGCAGTTCTTC. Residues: CASSLYAAGGYNEQFF. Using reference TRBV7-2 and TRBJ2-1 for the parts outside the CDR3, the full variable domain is GAGVSQSPSNKVTEKGKDVELRCDPISGHTALYWYRQSLGQGLEFLIYFQGNSAPDKSGLPSDRFSAERTGGSVSTLTIQRTQQEDSAVYLCASSLYAAGGYNEQFFGPGTRLTVL.

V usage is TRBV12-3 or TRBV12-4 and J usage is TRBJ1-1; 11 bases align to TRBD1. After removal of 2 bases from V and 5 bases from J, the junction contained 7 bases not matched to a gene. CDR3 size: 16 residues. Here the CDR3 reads CASSLSGTGGRTEAFF. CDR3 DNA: TGTGCCAGCAGTTTATCCGGGACAGGGGGAAGGACTGAAGCTTTCTTT.

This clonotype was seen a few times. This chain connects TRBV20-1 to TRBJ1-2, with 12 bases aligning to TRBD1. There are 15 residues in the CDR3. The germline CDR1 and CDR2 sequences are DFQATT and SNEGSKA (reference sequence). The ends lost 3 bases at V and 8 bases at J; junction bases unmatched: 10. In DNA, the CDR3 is TGCAGTGCTAGGGGGGGGGACAGGGGGCTAAACGGCTACACCTTC. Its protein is CSARGGDRGLNGYTF.

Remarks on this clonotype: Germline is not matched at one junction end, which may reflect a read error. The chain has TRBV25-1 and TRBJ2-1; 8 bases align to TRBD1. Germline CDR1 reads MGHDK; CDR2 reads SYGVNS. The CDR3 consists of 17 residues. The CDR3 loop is CASSPSRTGSSDNEQFF. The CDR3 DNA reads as TGTGCCAGCAGCCCAAGTCGGACAGGGTCCTCCGACAATGAGCAGTTCTTC.

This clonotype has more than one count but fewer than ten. The CDR3 DNA follows: TGTGCCAGCAGGCCTAAGGGGAACTATGGCTACACCTTC. This encodes CASRPKGNYGYTF. V is TRBV12-3 or TRBV12-4 and J is TRBJ1-2; the D gene is possibly TRBD1 (5 bases). There are 13 residues in the CDR3. V lost 6 bases and J lost 2, with 10 bases in between.

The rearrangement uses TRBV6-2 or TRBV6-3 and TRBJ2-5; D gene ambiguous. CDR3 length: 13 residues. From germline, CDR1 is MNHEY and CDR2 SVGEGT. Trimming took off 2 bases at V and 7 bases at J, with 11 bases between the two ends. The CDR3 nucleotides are TGTGCCAGCAGTTACGGCCCCCTCGCGACCCAGTACTTC. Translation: CASSYGPLATQYF.

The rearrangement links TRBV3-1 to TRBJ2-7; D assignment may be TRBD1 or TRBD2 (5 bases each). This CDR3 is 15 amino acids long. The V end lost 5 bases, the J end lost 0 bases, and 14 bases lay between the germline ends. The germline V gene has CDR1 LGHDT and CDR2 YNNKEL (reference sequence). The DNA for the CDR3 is TGTGCCAGCAGCTCGTGGGACGGGCGCTCCTACGAGCAGTACTTC. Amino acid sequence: CASSSWDGRSYEQYF.

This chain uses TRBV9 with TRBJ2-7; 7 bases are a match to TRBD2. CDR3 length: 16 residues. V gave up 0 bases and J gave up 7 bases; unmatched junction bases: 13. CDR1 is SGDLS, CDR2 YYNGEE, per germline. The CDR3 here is CASSVAPIAGVGEQYF. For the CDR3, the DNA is TGTGCCAGCAGCGTAGCCCCCATCGCGGGAGTGGGGGAGCAGTACTTC.

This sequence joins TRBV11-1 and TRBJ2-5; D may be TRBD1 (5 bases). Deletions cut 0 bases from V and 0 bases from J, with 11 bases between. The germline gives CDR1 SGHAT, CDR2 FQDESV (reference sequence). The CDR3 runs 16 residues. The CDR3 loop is CASSLARAMYQETQYF. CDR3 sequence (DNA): TGTGCCAGCAGCTTAGCCAGGGCAATGTACCAAGAGACCCAGTACTTC.

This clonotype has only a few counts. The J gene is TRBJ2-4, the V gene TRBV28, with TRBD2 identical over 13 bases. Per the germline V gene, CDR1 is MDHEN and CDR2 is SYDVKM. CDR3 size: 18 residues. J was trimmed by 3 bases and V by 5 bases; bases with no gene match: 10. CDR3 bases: TGTGCCAGCAGTCCGTCGGGACTAGCGGGAAGAGGCAAAAACATTCAGTACTTC. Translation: CASSPSGLAGRGKNIQYF.

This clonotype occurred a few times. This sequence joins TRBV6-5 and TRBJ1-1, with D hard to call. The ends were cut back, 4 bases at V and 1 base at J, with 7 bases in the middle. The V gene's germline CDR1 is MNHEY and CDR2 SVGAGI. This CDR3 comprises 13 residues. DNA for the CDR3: TGTGCCAGCAGTTGGCAGGCGAACACTGAAGCTTTCTTT. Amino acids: CASSWQANTEAFF.